These T cell receptor delta chains were read from a single sample in a study of gamma-delta chains in newborns, infants, children. TCRdb reran clone calling via CATT on the reads. The table has around 10,000 delta-chain clones, 8.5% to 9.5% seen once. Source material: blood. All receptors come from a child who was a newborn, infant or young child, either healthy, febrile or measles-vaccinated (not recorded which). The CDR3 runs from the conserved cysteine through the conserved F or W. A D gene is named only where the DNA matches it firmly. The listing skips clone size in some rows; elsewhere it reads once, few, many or a size class.

j_gene: TRDJ1; abundance: -; v_gene: TRDV1; d_gene: TRDD3; CDR3nt: TGTGCTCTTGGGACCACCCGATTCCTACGACAATTACTGGGGGATACCAGCGATAAACTCATCTTT; CDR3aa: CALGTTRFLRQLLGDTSDKLIF
j_gene: TRDJ1; abundance: medium-sized; v_gene: TRDV2; d_gene: TRDD3; CDR3nt: TGTGCCTGTGATCTACTGGGGGATACGCAGTTCGATAAACTCATCTTT; CDR3aa: CACDLLGDTQFDKLIF
j_gene: TRDJ1; abundance: few; v_gene: TRDV2; d_gene: TRDD3; CDR3nt: TGTGCCTGTGACCCCCTCTCCGTACTGGGGGATACAAGGGGGACCGATAAACTCATCTTT; CDR3aa: CACDPLSVLGDTRGTDKLIF
j_gene: TRDJ1; abundance: -; v_gene: TRDV1; d_gene: -; CDR3nt: TGTGCTCTTGGGGAACGGGTACTTTACACCGATAAACTCATCTTT; CDR3aa: CALGERVLYTDKLIF
j_gene: TRDJ1; abundance: few; v_gene: TRDV2; d_gene: TRDD3; CDR3nt: TGTGCCTGTGACCCCTGGGGGATATTCGGGAAGCTCATCTTT; CDR3aa: CACDPWGIFGKLIF
j_gene: TRDJ1; abundance: -; v_gene: TRDV1; d_gene: -; CDR3nt: TGTGCTCTTGGGGAACTTACATGGCCTTCCCCCGTCCCTGGTGCCCCCAGGGGTAAACTCATCTTT; CDR3aa: CALGELTWPSPVPGAPRGKLIF
j_gene: TRDJ1; abundance: -; v_gene: TRDV1; d_gene: TRDD3; CDR3nt: TGTGCTCTTGGGGAAGGTCCCCCCCTACAAAGACCGTGGGGGATACGGGCCGATAAACTCATCTTT; CDR3aa: CALGEGPPLQRPWGIRADKLIF
j_gene: TRDJ1; abundance: -; v_gene: TRDV3; d_gene: TRDD3; CDR3nt: TGTGCCTTTACTGCCGTACTGGGGGCCGCCTCAATTGGTGATAAACTCATCTTT; CDR3aa: CAFTAVLGAASIGDKLIF
j_gene: TRDJ1; abundance: -; v_gene: TRDV3; d_gene: TRDD3; CDR3nt: TGTGCCTTATGTGGGGGATTGCTCTTCTCGGGTTGTAGCGATAAACTCATCTTT; CDR3aa: CALCGGLLFSGCSDKLIF
j_gene: TRDJ3; abundance: few; v_gene: TRDV2; d_gene: -; CDR3nt: TGTGCCTGTGACGGGGTCTGGGGATTTAGCTCCCGGGACACCCGACAGATGTTTTTC; CDR3aa: CACDGVWGFSSRDTRQMFF
j_gene: TRDJ1; abundance: -; v_gene: TRDV1; d_gene: TRDD2; CDR3nt: TGTGCTCTTGGGGAACTTGAGTCGTTCCTACTTCCCTACACCGATAAACTCATCTTT; CDR3aa: CALGELESFLLPYTDKLIF
j_gene: TRDJ1; abundance: few; v_gene: TRDV1; d_gene: TRDD3; CDR3nt: TGTGCTCTTGGGGAATTAAATTGGGGGATTCGGGGGCAGACCGATAAACTCATCTTT; CDR3aa: CALGELNWGIRGQTDKLIF
j_gene: TRDJ1; abundance: medium-sized; v_gene: TRDV2; d_gene: -; CDR3nt: TGTGCCTGTGACCCCTGGAGTCTGGGGAGTACCGATAAACTCATCTTT; CDR3aa: CACDPWSLGSTDKLIF
j_gene: TRDJ1; abundance: few; v_gene: TRDV1; d_gene: -; CDR3nt: TGTGCTCTTGGGGAAGGGGAATCCTACGGTCCTGGTAAACTCATCTTT; CDR3aa: CALGEGESYGPGKLIF
j_gene: TRDJ1; abundance: -; v_gene: TRDV2; d_gene: TRDD3; CDR3nt: TGTGCCTGTGACACCGTTACTGGGGGATACGCCCTAGAAAATAACCTCATCTTT; CDR3aa: CACDTVTGGYALENNLIF
j_gene: TRDJ1; abundance: few; v_gene: TRDV2; d_gene: -; CDR3nt: TGTGCCTCCCGATCCCTACACGCGAACACCGATAAACTCATCTTT; CDR3aa: CASRSLHANTDKLIF
j_gene: TRDJ1; abundance: few; v_gene: TRAV29/DV5; d_gene: -; CDR3nt: TGTGCGGCAAGCGCGAGCAGTCCGGGGGCCATCGATAAACTCATCTTT; CDR3aa: CAASASSPGAIDKLIF
j_gene: TRDJ2; abundance: -; v_gene: TRDV1; d_gene: TRDD3; CDR3nt: TGTGCTCTTGGGGAAAGGTGGGGATACCCGATGACAGCACAACTCTTCTTT; CDR3aa: CALGERWGYPMTAQLFF
j_gene: TRDJ2; abundance: once; v_gene: TRDV2; d_gene: TRDD3; CDR3nt: TGTGCCTGTGACATACTGGGGAGAGACGGGACAGTACAACTCTTCTTT; CDR3aa: CACDILGRDGTVQLFF
j_gene: TRDJ1; abundance: medium-sized; v_gene: TRDV1; d_gene: TRDD3; CDR3nt: TGTGCTCTTGGGGAACTTTACCTACTAAACTGGGGACACACCGATAAACTCATCTTT; CDR3aa: CALGELYLLNWGHTDKLIF
j_gene: TRDJ3; abundance: medium-sized; v_gene: TRDV2; d_gene: TRDD3; CDR3nt: TGTGCCTGTGACACCGTGGGGGATGGCTCCTGGGACACCCGACAGATGTTTTTC; CDR3aa: CACDTVGDGSWDTRQMFF
j_gene: TRDJ1; abundance: -; v_gene: TRDV2; d_gene: TRDD3; CDR3nt: TGTGCCTGTGACAGACTGGGGGATACTGATAAACTCATCTTT; CDR3aa: CACDRLGDTDKLIF
j_gene: TRDJ3; abundance: once; v_gene: TRDV2; d_gene: TRDD3; CDR3nt: TGTGCCTGTGACCAGGCTGGGGGACCCCGACAGGGACAGATGTTTTTC; CDR3aa: CACDQAGGPRQGQMFF
j_gene: TRDJ1; abundance: -; v_gene: TRDV2; d_gene: -; CDR3nt: TGTGCCTGTGACTACCACCCAGCCCGCCGCACGCCCGATAAACTCATCTTT; CDR3aa: CACDYHPARRTPDKLIF
j_gene: TRDJ1; abundance: few; v_gene: TRDV2; d_gene: TRDD3; CDR3nt: TGTGCCTGTGACAAGCTGGGGGATTTCGGCGATAAACTCATCTTT; CDR3aa: CACDKLGDFGDKLIF
j_gene: TRDJ1; abundance: few; v_gene: TRDV1; d_gene: -; CDR3nt: TGTGCTCTTGGGGAACCGAACCATTTCCCCGACTGGGTCTATTCGGACGATAAACTCATCTTT; CDR3aa: CALGEPNHFPDWVYSDDKLIF
j_gene: TRDJ1; abundance: few; v_gene: TRDV1; d_gene: -; CDR3nt: TGTGCTCTTGGGGAACTGGGTTCCTACGTTCCCTGGGGTGACACCGATAAACTCATCTTT; CDR3aa: CALGELGSYVPWGDTDKLIF
j_gene: TRDJ1; abundance: medium-sized; v_gene: TRDV2; d_gene: -; CDR3nt: TGTGCCTGTGACACCATACTGCTCACCGATAAACTCATCTTT; CDR3aa: CACDTILLTDKLIF
j_gene: TRDJ3; abundance: -; v_gene: TRDV2; d_gene: TRDD3; CDR3nt: TGTGCCTGTGACACCGGGGATACTAGGAGCTCCTGGGACACCCGACAGATGTTTTTC; CDR3aa: CACDTGDTRSSWDTRQMFF
j_gene: TRDJ3; abundance: medium-sized; v_gene: TRDV2; d_gene: TRDD3; CDR3nt: TGTGCCTGTGACACTGGGGGATACTCCTCCTGGGACACCCGACAGATGTTTTTC; CDR3aa: CACDTGGYSSWDTRQMFF
j_gene: TRDJ1; abundance: -; v_gene: TRDV1; d_gene: -; CDR3nt: TGTGCTCTTGGGGAATCGGGCCTGGAGAACCCGACCGATAAACTCATCTTT; CDR3aa: CALGESGLENPTDKLIF
j_gene: TRDJ3; abundance: -; v_gene: TRDV1; d_gene: -; CDR3nt: TGTGCTCTTGGGGAACTTTGGTCGGACACCCGACAGATGTTTTTC; CDR3aa: CALGELWSDTRQMFF